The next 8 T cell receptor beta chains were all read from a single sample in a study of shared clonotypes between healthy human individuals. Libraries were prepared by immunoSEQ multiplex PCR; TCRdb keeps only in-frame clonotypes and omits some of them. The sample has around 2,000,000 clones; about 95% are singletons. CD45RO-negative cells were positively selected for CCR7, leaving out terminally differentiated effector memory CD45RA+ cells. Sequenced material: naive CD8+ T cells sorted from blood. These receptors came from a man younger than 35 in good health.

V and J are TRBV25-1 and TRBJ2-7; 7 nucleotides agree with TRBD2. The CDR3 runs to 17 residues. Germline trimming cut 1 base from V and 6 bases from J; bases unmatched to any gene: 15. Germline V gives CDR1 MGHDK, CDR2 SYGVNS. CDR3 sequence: CASSESEGGSSVFEQYF. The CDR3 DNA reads TGTGCCAGCAGTGAATCTGAAGGCGGGAGTAGCGTCTTCGAGCAGTACTTC.

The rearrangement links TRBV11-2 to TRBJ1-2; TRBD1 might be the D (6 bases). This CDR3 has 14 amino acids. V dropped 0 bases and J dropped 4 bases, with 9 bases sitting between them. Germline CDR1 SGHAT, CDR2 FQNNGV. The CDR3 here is CASSLDGGPYGYTF. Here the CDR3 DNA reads TGTGCCAGCAGCTTAGATGGGGGGCCCTATGGCTACACCTTC. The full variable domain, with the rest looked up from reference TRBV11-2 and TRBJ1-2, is EAGVAQSPRYKIIEKRQSVAFWCNPISGHATLYWYQQILGQGPKLLIQFQNNGVVDDSQLPKDRFSAERLKGVDSTLKIQPAKLEDSAVYLCASSLDGGPYGYTFGSGTRLTVV.

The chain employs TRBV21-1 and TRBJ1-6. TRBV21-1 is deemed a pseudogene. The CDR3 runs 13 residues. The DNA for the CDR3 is TGTGCCAGCCGGGGGGCGCACAATTCACCCCTCCACTTT. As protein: CASRGAHNSPLHF.

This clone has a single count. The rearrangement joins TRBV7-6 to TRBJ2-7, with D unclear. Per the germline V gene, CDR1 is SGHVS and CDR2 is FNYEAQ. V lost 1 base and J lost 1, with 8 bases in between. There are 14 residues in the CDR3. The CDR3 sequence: CASSLEVGSYEQYF. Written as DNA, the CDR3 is TGTGCCAGCAGCTTAGAGGTAGGGTCCTACGAGCAGTACTTC.

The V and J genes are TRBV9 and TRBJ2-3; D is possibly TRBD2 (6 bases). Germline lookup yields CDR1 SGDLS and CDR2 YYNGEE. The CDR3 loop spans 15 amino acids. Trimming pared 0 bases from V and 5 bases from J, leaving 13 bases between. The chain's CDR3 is CASSVAIGSGDTQYF. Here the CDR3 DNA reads TGTGCCAGCAGCGTAGCGATCGGGAGTGGAGATACGCAGTATTTT.

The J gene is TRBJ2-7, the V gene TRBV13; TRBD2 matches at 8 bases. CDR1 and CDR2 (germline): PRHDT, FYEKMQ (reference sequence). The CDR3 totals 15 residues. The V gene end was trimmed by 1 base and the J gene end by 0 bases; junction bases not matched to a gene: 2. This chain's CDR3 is CASSLVSGNSYEQYF. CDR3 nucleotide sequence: TGTGCCAGCAGCTTAGTTAGCGGGAACTCCTACGAGCAGTACTTC.

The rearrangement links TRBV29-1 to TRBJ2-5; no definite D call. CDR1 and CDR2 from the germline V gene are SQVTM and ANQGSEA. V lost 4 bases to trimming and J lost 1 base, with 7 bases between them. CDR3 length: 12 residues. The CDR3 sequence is CSVGYSQETQYF. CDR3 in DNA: TGCAGCGTTGGGTACAGCCAAGAGACCCAGTACTTC.

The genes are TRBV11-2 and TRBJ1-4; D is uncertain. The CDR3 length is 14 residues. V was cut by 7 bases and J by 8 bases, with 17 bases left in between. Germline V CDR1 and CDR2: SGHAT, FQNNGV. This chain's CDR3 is CASTPGAGREKLFF. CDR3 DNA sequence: TGTGCCAGCACCCCGGGAGCCGGGCGGGAAAAACTGTTTTTT.